This record concerns one TCR beta chain sequence. This clonotype was seen at least ten times. This receptor's antigen is unknown. No much larger clone is present one base from it, and per-base qualities are unavailable. The data were obtained in a study of early T cells in non-severe SARS-CoV-2 infection (dated by TCRdb to the early 2020s). Turning to the overall study: TCR sequencing used bulk RNA from unsorted whole blood, so alpha and beta chains could not be paired.

The library was produced with 5' RACE. These reads were obtained on a NextSeq 500. The TCR library protocol attached unique molecular identifiers to individual cDNA molecules to correct for sequencing error and PCR bias. Both TCR alpha and beta chains were sequenced, and tight co-correlation was observed between alpha and beta sequence abundances in each sample. The study's own analysis went as follows. V gene, J gene and CDR3 annotation of TCR sequences was performed with Decombinator V4. Expanded TCRs were defined as changing significantly between any two time points under a Poisson model with p below 0.0001. Abundances of TCRs were expressed as counts per million after normalisation to the total number of TCRs sequenced in each sample. TRAV1-2 paired with TRAJ12, TRAJ20 or TRAJ33 defined MAIT TCRs, while TRAV10 paired with TRAJ18 defined iNKT TCRs. VDJdb, accessed 1 November 2021, was searched for CMV, EBV and SARS-CoV-2 annotated TCRs, excluding TCRs annotated for multiple antigens. Clones were called with MiXCR by TCRdb after fastp trimmed the public reads at Q25, and only in-frame beta chains were retained. Merged by CDR3 protein, the rows form single entries marked with the most common genes and DNA. None of the V and J calls come from the authors' own analysis; TCRdb made them. The sample profile shows around 71,000 distinct CDR3 sequences; about 9.1% of them were found once. The top ten constitute 15% of the sample.

What the research found in general, with its limitations: Matching against VDJdb was skewed toward anti-spike CD8 responses, likely underestimated virus-specific expansions, and missed private and CD4 specificities.

The CDR3 runs 12 residues from the cysteine to the phenylalanine. CDR3 DNA is the only sequence kept; it has 36 bases, read in frame from the first base. Based on the germline V gene, the CDR1 and CDR2 sequences are ENHRY and SYGVKD. Between the V and J ends, shortened by 3 bases and 8 bases respectively, the junction contains 8 bases. The study was a case-control design nested within a healthcare worker cohort in London, UK, with weekly nasopharyngeal swab PCR tests and blood sampling. Healthcare workers were recruited during the week of the UK lockdown, between 23 and 31 March 2020, and followed weekly for up to 16 weeks.

This TCR derives from an adult who was a healthcare worker with PCR-confirmed SARS-CoV-2 infection or an uninfected control (not recorded which). The sample was whole blood, taken at baseline. This sequence uses TRBV10-3 and TRBJ2-1; TRBD2 is possibly the D segment (5 matching bases). In nucleotides, the sequence is TGTGCCATCAGTGAAACTAGGGATGAGCAGTTCTTC. This gives the protein CAISETRDEQFF.